Sequencing of this TCR beta chain was carried out in a study of T-cell memory formation after mild COVID-19 (dated by TCRdb to about 2021). Study-level background: TCR sequence clusters from the two donors were found to be largely donor specific. In two donors, T-cell clones that expanded and contracted after mild COVID-19 were followed by sequencing TCRalpha and TCRbeta repertoires longitudinally. Two young, previously healthy adult volunteers made up the cohort, one male and one female.

PBMCs were isolated by Ficoll-Paque density gradient centrifugation. The paper as a whole reports these results and caveats: The second-wave clones that peaked on day 37 were not confirmed to be SARS-CoV-2 specific. Contracting CD4+ clones appeared mostly in the CM and EM memory subsets, whereas CD8+ clones were enriched in EMRA. Some responding clones were detected in pre-infection memory, suggesting pre-existing cross-reactive memory T cells joined the SARS-CoV-2 response. Only two mild cases were covered by the study, and larger cohorts that include severe cases with pre-infection samples were considered necessary. Clones contracting from day 15 to 85 had balanced CD4/CD8 phenotypes, while a second wave expanding from day 15 to 37 was biased towards CD4+.

A few counts support this clonotype. Its antigen is not yet known. Qualities for individual bases were not recorded, and no much larger clone is one base off. For sequencing, an Illumina NovaSeq 6000 was employed. TCRalpha and TCRbeta cDNA libraries were constructed by 5'RACE with constant-segment primers, with sample barcodes and unique molecular identifiers being introduced. Trizol reagent was used to extract RNA from every sample. The libraries were amplified in two PCR steps, and the second step added a second sample barcode and Illumina TruSeq adapters. The libraries were sequenced on an Illumina NovaSeq using 2 x 150 bp paired-end reads. Regarding the original processing steps: With migec v1.2.7, reads were demultiplexed and then collapsed into UMI-guided consensus sequences. Using mixcr v2.1.11, UMI consensuses were aligned to TRA and TRB V and J templates and then assembled into clonotypes. A clonotype was counted as expanded or contracted only if both edgeR and NoisET called the change significant, with noise models trained on biological replicates. For edgeR calls, the cutoffs were a false discovery rate-adjusted p below 0.01 and a log2 fold-change threshold of 1. As an exploratory analysis of dynamics, PCA with hierarchical clustering was applied to max-normalized trajectories of the 1000 most abundant clonotypes. Separately sequenced CD4+ and CD8+ repertoires were used to assign the CD4 or CD8 phenotype of responding clones. The public reads were run again by TCRdb, first through fastp at Q25 and then through MiXCR, and only productive beta chains were kept. Every CDR3 protein is listed once, alongside the most common genes and DNA of its rows. The V and J calls here are based on TCRdb, not the publication. The sample table lists a few hundred thousand distinct CDR3 sequences, roughly 30% of them with a count of one. More than 9.5% of the sample belongs to the ten largest clones.

For CDR1 and CDR2, the germline V gene (reference sequence) lists SEHNR and FQNEAQ. V lost 2 bases and J lost 2 bases; the stretch between them is 10 bases long. CDR3 length: 15 amino acids, cysteine to phenylalanine. Only the CDR3 region is kept as DNA, spanning 45 bases read in frame from base 1. The sequenced material came from PBMCs or a T cell subset sorted from them (not recorded which). The rearrangement joined TRBV7-9 to TRBJ1-3, with TRBD1 perhaps the D gene, on 5 matching bases. This TCR derives from an adult woman who had mild COVID-19 (a few samples of this study predate the infection). The sample titles of this study are shuffled in the database, so cell type and time point are left out; the donor was told from shared clones. The DNA reads as follows: TGTGCCAGCAGCTTATTGGTGGGGGCTGGAAACACCATATATTTT. This gives the protein CASSLLVGAGNTIYF.